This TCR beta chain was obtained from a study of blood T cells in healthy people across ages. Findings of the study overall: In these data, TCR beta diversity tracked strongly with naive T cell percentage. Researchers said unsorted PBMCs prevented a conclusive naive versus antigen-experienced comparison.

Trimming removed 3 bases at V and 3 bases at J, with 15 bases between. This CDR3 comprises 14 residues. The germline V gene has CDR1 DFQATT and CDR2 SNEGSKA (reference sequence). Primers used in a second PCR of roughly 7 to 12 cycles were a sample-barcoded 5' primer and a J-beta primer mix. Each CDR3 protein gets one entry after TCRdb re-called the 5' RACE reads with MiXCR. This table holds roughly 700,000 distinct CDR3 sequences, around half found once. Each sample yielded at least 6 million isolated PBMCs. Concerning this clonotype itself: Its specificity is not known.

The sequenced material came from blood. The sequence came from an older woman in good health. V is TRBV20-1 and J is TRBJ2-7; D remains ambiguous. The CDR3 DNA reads TGCAGTGCTAGGGGCCCGACTCGGCACTACGAGCAGTACTTC. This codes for CSARGPTRHYEQYF.